This entry is about one TCR beta chain. These data belong to a study of identical twins. The ends were cut back, 11 bases at V and 0 bases at J, with 10 bases in the middle. This CDR3 contains 12 residues. TCRdb re-derived calls from the 5' RACE reads in MiXCR, one entry per CDR3 protein. This table holds about 150,000 distinct CDR3 sequences, around 3.6% found once. The chain recombines TRBV23-1 with TRBJ2-5; D unresolved. Being an ORF, TRBV23-1 has a function that is uncertain. This clonotype originated in a man aged 18 to 29 in good health. The sequenced material came from memory T cells sorted from blood. CDR3 region: CADSTHQETQYF. The CDR3 DNA reads TGCGCCGACTCAACCCACCAAGAGACCCAGTACTTC.